A selection of T cell receptor beta chains follows, all from one sample in a study of shared clonotypes between healthy human individuals. TCRdb's copy holds only in-frame clones and misses some; the assay was immunoSEQ multiplex PCR. The table records fewer than 550,000 clones, 75% to 80% of them present only once. The source material was PBMCs. All receptors derive from a woman aged 40 to 50 in good health. Some clones in this sample may be carry-over from other donors' samples. CDR3s include the opening cysteine and the closing phenylalanine or tryptophan. Each record gives: V gene, J gene, clone size, D gene, CDR3 protein, CDR3 DNA. D genes are given only for firm matches. Clone sizes are given selectively: once, few, many, or a class where the clone is expanded.

V gene: TRBV5-1
J gene: TRBJ2-7
clone size: -
D gene: -
CDR3 protein: CASSFIRGSYEQYF
CDR3 DNA: TGCGCCAGCAGCTTCATCCGGGGCTCCTACGAGCAGTACTTC

V gene: TRBV7-9
J gene: TRBJ2-5
clone size: -
D gene: TRBD2
CDR3 protein: CASSGSGTQETQYF
CDR3 DNA: TGTGCCAGCAGTGGGAGCGGGACGCAAGAGACCCAGTACTTC

V gene: TRBV2
J gene: TRBJ2-3
clone size: -
D gene: -
CDR3 protein: CASSWPSRVTDTQYF
CDR3 DNA: TGTGCCAGCAGCTGGCCTAGCCGCGTCACAGATACGCAGTATTTT

V gene: TRBV28
J gene: TRBJ1-2
clone size: -
D gene: -
CDR3 protein: CASRLRGAGYYGYTF
CDR3 DNA: TGTGCCAGCAGGCTAAGGGGGGCCGGCTACTATGGCTACACCTTC

V gene: TRBV2
J gene: TRBJ2-2
clone size: once
D gene: TRBD2
CDR3 protein: CASKPSGRARAGELFF
CDR3 DNA: TGTGCCAGCAAACCCAGCGGGAGGGCCCGGGCCGGGGAGCTGTTTTTT

V gene: TRBV4-1
J gene: TRBJ2-7
clone size: -
D gene: TRBD1
CDR3 protein: CASSQDNRGIDEQYF
CDR3 DNA: TGCGCCAGCAGCCAAGATAACAGGGGTATCGACGAGCAGTACTTC

V gene: TRBV19
J gene: TRBJ2-7
clone size: -
D gene: TRBD1
CDR3 protein: CARGQGAREQYF
CDR3 DNA: TGTGCCAGGGGACAGGGGGCGAGGGAGCAGTACTTC

V gene: TRBV27
J gene: TRBJ2-6
clone size: -
D gene: TRBD2
CDR3 protein: CASRVSGRSGANVLTF
CDR3 DNA: TGTGCCAGCAGGGTGAGCGGGAGATCTGGGGCCAACGTCCTGACTTTC

V gene: TRBV15
J gene: TRBJ2-7
clone size: -
D gene: -
CDR3 protein: CATSRDTLPSYEQYF
CDR3 DNA: TGTGCCACCAGCAGAGATACCCTACCGTCCTACGAGCAGTACTTC

V gene: TRBV2
J gene: TRBJ2-1
clone size: -
D gene: -
CDR3 protein: CASSERGLNEQFF
CDR3 DNA: TGTGCCAGCAGTGAGAGGGGATTGAATGAGCAGTTCTTC

V gene: TRBV7-2
J gene: TRBJ1-1
clone size: -
D gene: TRBD1
CDR3 protein: CASSPPGGREAFF
CDR3 DNA: TGTGCCAGCAGCCCACCAGGGGGGCGTGAAGCTTTCTTT

V gene: TRBV2
J gene: TRBJ2-5
clone size: few
D gene: -
CDR3 protein: CASSDFRGDQETQYF
CDR3 DNA: TGTGCCAGCAGTGACTTCAGGGGAGACCAAGAGACCCAGTACTTC

V gene: TRBV7-9
J gene: TRBJ2-5
clone size: -
D gene: TRBD2
CDR3 protein: CASSLVTGTSGETQYF
CDR3 DNA: TGTGCCAGCAGCTTAGTTACCGGGACTAGCGGAGAGACCCAGTACTTC

V gene: TRBV21-1
J gene: TRBJ1-1
clone size: -
D gene: -
CDR3 protein: CASRVACYTIRTEAFF
CDR3 DNA: TGTGCCAGCAGGGTTGCGTGCTACACAATTCGCACTGAAGCTTTCTTT

V gene: TRBV27
J gene: TRBJ2-1
clone size: -
D gene: TRBD2
CDR3 protein: CASPSGSSYNEQFF
CDR3 DNA: TGTGCCAGTCCCAGCGGGAGCTCCTACAATGAGCAGTTCTTC

V gene: TRBV29-1
J gene: TRBJ1-2
clone size: -
D gene: TRBD1
CDR3 protein: CSAGTGDSGYTF
CDR3 DNA: TGCAGCGCCGGGACAGGGGACTCTGGCTACACCTTC

V gene: TRBV7-8
J gene: TRBJ1-6
clone size: -
D gene: -
CDR3 protein: CASSLAFKGSGSPLHF
CDR3 DNA: TGTGCCAGCAGCTTAGCGTTCAAGGGTTCAGGATCACCCCTCCACTTT

V gene: TRBV10-3
J gene: TRBJ2-3
clone size: once
D gene: TRBD2
CDR3 protein: CAISDFSGRSTDTQYF
CDR3 DNA: TGTGCCATCAGTGATTTTAGCGGGAGGAGCACAGATACGCAGTATTTT

V gene: TRBV28
J gene: TRBJ1-4
clone size: -
D gene: -
CDR3 protein: CASSPWGEEKLFF
CDR3 DNA: TGTGCCAGCAGCCCCTGGGGAGAGGAAAAACTGTTTTTT

V gene: TRBV7-8
J gene: TRBJ1-1
clone size: once
D gene: TRBD1
CDR3 protein: CASSPGTGGLLMNTEAFF
CDR3 DNA: TGTGCCAGCAGCCCCGGGACAGGGGGACTCTTAATGAACACTGAAGCTTTCTTT

V gene: TRBV28
J gene: TRBJ2-7
clone size: few
D gene: -
CDR3 protein: CASSTRLSSYEQYF
CDR3 DNA: TGTGCCAGCAGTACCCGATTGAGCTCCTACGAGCAGTACTTC

V gene: TRBV12-5
J gene: TRBJ1-1
clone size: -
D gene: -
CDR3 protein: CASGLESGTEAFF
CDR3 DNA: TGTGCTAGTGGTTTGGAGTCCGGTACTGAAGCTTTCTTT

V gene: TRBV11-1
J gene: TRBJ2-3
clone size: -
D gene: -
CDR3 protein: CASSLGTSSWGTDTQYF
CDR3 DNA: TGTGCCAGCAGCTTAGGGACGTCCTCCTGGGGCACAGATACGCAGTATTTT

V gene: TRBV6-1
J gene: TRBJ2-7
clone size: -
D gene: -
CDR3 protein: CASSAGGSYEQYF
CDR3 DNA: TGTGCCAGCAGTGCAGGGGGGTCCTACGAGCAGTACTTC

V gene: TRBV5-6
J gene: TRBJ1-1
clone size: -
D gene: -
CDR3 protein: CASSLDAGRTEAFF
CDR3 DNA: TGTGCCAGCAGCTTGGACGCGGGTCGGACTGAAGCTTTCTTT

V gene: TRBV5-1
J gene: TRBJ2-6
clone size: -
D gene: -
CDR3 protein: CASSFEGSGANVLTF
CDR3 DNA: TGCGCCAGCAGCTTCGAGGGGTCTGGGGCCAACGTCCTGACTTTC

V gene: TRBV6-5
J gene: TRBJ2-3
clone size: -
D gene: TRBD1
CDR3 protein: CASSLTGGATDTQYF
CDR3 DNA: TGTGCCAGCAGCCTAACAGGGGGCGCGACAGATACGCAGTATTTT

V gene: TRBV5-1
J gene: TRBJ2-5
clone size: -
D gene: TRBD2
CDR3 protein: CASSLGLADQETQYF
CDR3 DNA: TGCGCCAGCAGCTTGGGTCTAGCGGATCAAGAGACCCAGTACTTC

V gene: TRBV27
J gene: TRBJ2-3
clone size: -
D gene: -
CDR3 protein: CASSFAGGDTQYF
CDR3 DNA: TGTGCCAGCAGTTTTGCTGGGGGAGATACGCAGTATTTT

V gene: TRBV28
J gene: TRBJ2-7
clone size: -
D gene: -
CDR3 protein: CASSLRRALSYEQYF
CDR3 DNA: TGTGCCAGCAGTTTACGGCGGGCACTCTCCTACGAGCAGTACTTC

V gene: TRBV19
J gene: TRBJ1-2
clone size: -
D gene: -
CDR3 protein: CASSGTTNYGYTF
CDR3 DNA: TGTGCCAGCTCCGGGACAACTAACTATGGCTACACCTTC

V gene: TRBV7-2
J gene: TRBJ2-7
clone size: -
D gene: TRBD2
CDR3 protein: CASSLTVSSGIYEQYF
CDR3 DNA: TGTGCCAGCAGCTTAACCGTCTCTAGCGGAATCTACGAGCAGTACTTC

V gene: TRBV6-5
J gene: TRBJ2-1
clone size: -
D gene: TRBD2
CDR3 protein: CASSYGAGVGNEQFF
CDR3 DNA: TGTGCCAGCAGTTACGGCGCGGGAGTAGGTAATGAGCAGTTCTTC

V gene: TRBV9
J gene: TRBJ2-3
clone size: once
D gene: -
CDR3 protein: CASSVATAADTQYF
CDR3 DNA: TGTGCCAGCAGCGTAGCTACGGCGGCAGATACGCAGTATTTT

V gene: TRBV7-2
J gene: TRBJ2-4
clone size: -
D gene: -
CDR3 protein: CASSNTGTFQYF
CDR3 DNA: TGTGCCAGCAGCAACACAGGGACTTTTCAGTACTTC

V gene: TRBV25-1
J gene: TRBJ2-1
clone size: -
D gene: -
CDR3 protein: CASSEALVGEQFF
CDR3 DNA: TGTGCCAGCAGTGAGGCTCTAGTGGGTGAGCAGTTCTTC

V gene: TRBV28
J gene: TRBJ2-7
clone size: few
D gene: TRBD2
CDR3 protein: CASIGSGRASSYEQYF
CDR3 DNA: TGTGCCAGCATAGGTAGCGGGAGGGCGAGCTCCTACGAGCAGTACTTC

V gene: TRBV6-5
J gene: TRBJ2-5
clone size: -
D gene: TRBD2
CDR3 protein: CASSPGLYEETQYF
CDR3 DNA: TGTGCCAGCAGTCCGGGACTATATGAAGAGACCCAGTACTTC

V gene: TRBV30
J gene: TRBJ1-1
clone size: -
D gene: TRBD1
CDR3 protein: CALSGGWNTEAFF
CDR3 DNA: TGTGCCTTATCAGGGGGCTGGAACACTGAAGCTTTCTTT

V gene: TRBV2
J gene: TRBJ1-1
clone size: -
D gene: TRBD1
CDR3 protein: CASRATGEGEAFF
CDR3 DNA: TGTGCCAGCAGGGCAACAGGGGAGGGTGAAGCTTTCTTT

V gene: TRBV4-3
J gene: TRBJ2-1
clone size: -
D gene: TRBD2
CDR3 protein: CASSQQSGRRSYNEQFF
CDR3 DNA: TGCGCCAGCAGCCAACAGAGCGGGAGACGATCCTACAATGAGCAGTTCTTC

V gene: TRBV27
J gene: TRBJ1-5
clone size: -
D gene: -
CDR3 protein: CASSRVGDGQPQHF
CDR3 DNA: TGTGCCAGCAGTCGGGTGGGGGACGGTCAGCCCCAGCATTTT

V gene: TRBV7-9
J gene: TRBJ2-3
clone size: -
D gene: TRBD1
CDR3 protein: CASSLRAAGGFTDTQYF
CDR3 DNA: TGTGCCAGCAGCTTAAGGGCGGCAGGGGGATTCACAGATACGCAGTATTTT

V gene: TRBV11-2
J gene: TRBJ2-3
clone size: once
D gene: -
CDR3 protein: CASSLDRGPDTQYF
CDR3 DNA: TGTGCCAGCAGCTTAGACAGGGGTCCAGATACGCAGTATTTT

V gene: TRBV7-7
J gene: TRBJ2-5
clone size: -
D gene: -
CDR3 protein: CASSHPWETQYF
CDR3 DNA: TGTGCTAGCAGCCACCCATGGGAGACCCAGTACTTC

V gene: TRBV6-1
J gene: TRBJ1-5
clone size: once
D gene: TRBD1
CDR3 protein: CASSEGQGRFYQPQHF
CDR3 DNA: TGTGCCAGCAGTGAGGGACAGGGGCGGTTCTATCAGCCCCAGCATTTT

V gene: TRBV28
J gene: TRBJ1-3
clone size: once
D gene: -
CDR3 protein: CASSTEKSSGNTIYF
CDR3 DNA: TGTGCCAGCAGTACTGAGAAGAGCTCTGGAAACACCATATATTTT

V gene: TRBV4-2
J gene: TRBJ2-1
clone size: -
D gene: -
CDR3 protein: CASSQNQAGAFF
CDR3 DNA: TGTGCCAGCAGCCAAAATCAAGCGGGCGCGTTCTTC

V gene: TRBV29-1
J gene: TRBJ2-3
clone size: -
D gene: TRBD2
CDR3 protein: CSVESGRGTQYF
CDR3 DNA: TGCAGCGTAGAAAGCGGGAGAGGTACGCAGTATTTT

V gene: TRBV7-3
J gene: TRBJ2-7
clone size: -
D gene: TRBD1
CDR3 protein: CASSFDRGYEQYF
CDR3 DNA: TGTGCCAGCAGTTTTGACAGGGGATACGAGCAGTACTTC

V gene: TRBV7-2
J gene: TRBJ2-5
clone size: many
D gene: -
CDR3 protein: CASSLAGAVQETQYF
CDR3 DNA: TGTGCCAGCAGCTTAGCAGGGGCAGTCCAAGAGACCCAGTACTTC

V gene: TRBV18
J gene: TRBJ2-7
clone size: once
D gene: -
CDR3 protein: CASSPSGRASSYEQYF
CDR3 DNA: TGTGCCAGCTCACCTTCAGGGCGCGCCTCCTCCTACGAGCAGTACTTC

V gene: TRBV7-2
J gene: TRBJ2-1
clone size: many
D gene: -
CDR3 protein: CASSLVAGAEYNEQFF
CDR3 DNA: TGTGCCAGCAGCTTAGTTGCGGGGGCGGAGTACAATGAGCAGTTCTTC

V gene: TRBV10-3
J gene: TRBJ1-1
clone size: once
D gene: TRBD1
CDR3 protein: CAISESPTGRDTEAFF
CDR3 DNA: TGTGCCATCAGTGAGTCACCGACAGGGAGGGACACTGAAGCTTTCTTT

V gene: TRBV7-9
J gene: TRBJ1-1
clone size: -
D gene: TRBD1
CDR3 protein: CASSAPGGTEAFF
CDR3 DNA: TGTGCCAGCAGCGCACCAGGGGGCACTGAAGCTTTCTTT

V gene: TRBV2
J gene: TRBJ2-3
clone size: -
D gene: TRBD2
CDR3 protein: CASSSGLARRTDTQYF
CDR3 DNA: TGTGCCAGCAGCTCCGGACTAGCGAGGAGGACAGATACGCAGTATTTT

V gene: TRBV29-1
J gene: TRBJ2-3
clone size: -
D gene: TRBD2
CDR3 protein: CSGSGNADTQYF
CDR3 DNA: TGCAGCGGTAGCGGGAATGCAGATACGCAGTATTTT